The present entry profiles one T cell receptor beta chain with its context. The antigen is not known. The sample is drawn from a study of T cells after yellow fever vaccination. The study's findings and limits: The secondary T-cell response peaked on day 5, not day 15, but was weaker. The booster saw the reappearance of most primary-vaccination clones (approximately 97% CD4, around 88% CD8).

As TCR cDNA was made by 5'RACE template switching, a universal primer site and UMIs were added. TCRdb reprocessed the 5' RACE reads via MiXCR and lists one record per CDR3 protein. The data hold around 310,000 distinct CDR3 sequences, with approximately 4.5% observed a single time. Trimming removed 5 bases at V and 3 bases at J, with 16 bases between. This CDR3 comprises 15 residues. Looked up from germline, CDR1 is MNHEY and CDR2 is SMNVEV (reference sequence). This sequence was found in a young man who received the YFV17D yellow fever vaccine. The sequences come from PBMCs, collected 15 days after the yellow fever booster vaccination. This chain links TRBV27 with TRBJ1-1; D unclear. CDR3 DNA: TGTGCCAGCAGTCCCCATGGACTGACGTACACTGAAGCTTTCTTT. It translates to CASSPHGLTYTEAFF.